The 21 T cell receptor beta chains given below trace back to one sample, sequenced in a study of cytomegalovirus exposure and HLA in healthy donors. PCR used 60 Vbeta primers and 13 Jbeta primers. Sequencing used immunoSEQ multiplex PCR; TCRdb keeps in-frame clones, though not all of them. Of some 180,000 clones listed, under 80% are singletons. Sequences were obtained from PBMCs. The source of these receptors is a woman aged 25 to 45 in good health and CMV-seropositive.

The chain carries TRBV6-1 and TRBJ1-1; 9 bases map to TRBD1. Germline CDR1 reads MNHNS; CDR2 reads SASEGT. The J segment lost 5 bases and the V segment lost 10 bases, leaving 11 bases of the junction unmatched. There are 14 residues in the CDR3. CDR3 nucleotides: TGTGCCATCCGGGACAGGGAGGGTAGAACTGAAGCTTTCTTT. Its translation is CAIRDREGRTEAFF.

The rearrangement links TRBV28 to TRBJ2-7; the D is unclear. V was shortened by 10 bases and J by 5 bases, with 18 bases between the two germline ends. Looked up from germline, CDR1 is MDHEN and CDR2 is SYDVKM. This CDR3 has 13 amino acids. The CDR3 is CATRNAASNEQYF. The CDR3 DNA follows: TGTGCCACTCGGAATGCGGCCAGCAACGAGCAGTACTTC.

V is TRBV28 and J is TRBJ2-7; 7 bases are a match to TRBD1. The CDR3 is made up of 15 amino acids. V dropped 8 bases and J dropped 3; count of bases not matched to a gene: 13. Germline loops: CDR1 MDHEN, CDR2 SYDVKM. CDR3 in amino acids: CASAMSGGWGYEQYF. CDR3 coding DNA: TGTGCCAGCGCCATGTCAGGGGGATGGGGCTACGAGCAGTACTTC.

This clone has just one count. The V call is TRBV4-3, the J call TRBJ1-4, with 8 bases that match TRBD1. This CDR3 spans 15 amino acids. Looked up from germline, CDR1 is LGHNA and CDR2 is YSLEER. Trimming took 8 bases from V and 6 from J; bases not matched to a gene: 11. CDR3 coding DNA: TGCGCCAGCGCAGACCGCAGGGGGCTCGATGAAAAACTGTTTTTT. It specifies CASADRRGLDEKLFF.

V gene TRBV28 combines with J gene TRBJ1-1; D gene unclear. Germline V gene sequence: CDR1 MDHEN, CDR2 SYDVKM. Between the trimmed V and J ends, which lost 3 bases and 5 bases, there was a span of 7 bases. CDR3 size: 12 residues. The CDR3 is CASSFPRTEAFF. The CDR3 region has the DNA TGTGCCAGCAGTTTCCCCCGGACTGAAGCTTTCTTT.

Notes on this clone: Other DNA sequences from this sample encode an identical CDR3 as well. The genes are TRBV18 and TRBJ2-7; the D gene is possibly TRBD1 (5 bases). V was shortened by 1 base and J by 6 bases, with 7 bases between the two germline ends. CDR1 and CDR2 from the germline V gene are KGHSH and LQKENI. This CDR3 has 12 residues. The CDR3 here is CASSPQGIEQYF. CDR3 DNA: TGTGCCAGCTCACCACAGGGGATCGAGCAGTACTTC.

The chain is built from TRBV7-9 and TRBJ2-1, with 10 positions matching TRBD1. Germline-derived CDR1 and CDR2 are SEHNR and FQNEAQ (reference sequence). V lost 7 bases, J lost 4 bases, and 7 bases stayed unmatched. The CDR3 extends over 15 amino acids. CDR3 protein: CASTGGQGTYNEQFF. Written as DNA, the CDR3 is TGTGCCAGCACCGGGGGACAGGGGACTTACAATGAGCAGTTCTTC.

This clone was seen a few times. J is TRBJ2-5 and V is TRBV2; the match to TRBD2 covers 15 bases. V was clipped by 5 bases and J by 3 bases; unmatched bases: 4. The germline V gene encodes CDR1 SNHLY and CDR2 FYNNEI. CDR3 length: 16 residues. The CDR3, as DNA: TGTGCCAGCAGTCCTGGACTAGCGGGGGGGAAAGAGACCCAGTACTTC. It translates to CASSPGLAGGKETQYF.

The chain carries TRBV6-4 and TRBJ1-6; D is undetermined. The CDR3 has 14 amino acids. CDR1 and CDR2 (germline): MRHNA, SNTAGT. V lost 2 bases and J lost 7, with 9 bases in between. The CDR3 nucleotides read TGTGCCAGCAGTGACGACGGGGAGAATTCACCCCTCCACTTT. It encodes CASSDDGENSPLHF.

V and J are TRBV10-3 and TRBJ1-2; 7 bases line up with TRBD1. J lost 4 bases, V lost 4 bases, and 6 bases had no gene match. The germline V gene has CDR1 ENHRY and CDR2 SYGVKD. The CDR3 covers 14 residues. CDR3 in amino acids: CAISGQGDPYGYTF. CDR3 nucleotides: TGTGCCATCAGTGGACAGGGAGACCCCTATGGCTACACCTTC.

The chain recombines TRBV9 with TRBJ2-2; 9 nucleotides line up with TRBD1. Germline V lookup: CDR1 SGDLS, CDR2 YYNGEE. Losses at the gene ends were 3 bases for V and 5 bases for J; bases not matched to a gene: 5. The CDR3 has 15 amino acids. CDR3 region: CASSGRQGGTGELFF. CDR3 bases: TGTGCCAGCAGCGGGCGACAGGGGGGTACCGGGGAGCTGTTTTTT.

In this sample, this clone turned up a few times. One end of the junction is discordant with germline, which a read error may explain. The chain recombines TRBV5-1 with TRBJ2-1, with TRBD1 identical over 11 bases. This CDR3 spans 14 amino acids. CDR1 and CDR2 from the germline V gene are SGHRS and YFSETQ. The CDR3 sequence is CASSLGTGGNEQFF. CDR3 in DNA: TGCGCCAGCAGTTTGGGGACAGGGGGGAATGAGCAGTTCTTC.

This clone has just one count. The chain carries TRBV7-2 and TRBJ1-1; 7 bases line up with TRBD1. CDR1 and CDR2 (germline): SGHTA, FQGNSA. The CDR3 loop spans 13 amino acids. Trimming removed 5 bases from V and 4 bases from J; junction bases left unmatched: 4. This chain's CDR3 is CASSRQGSTEAFF. The CDR3 nucleotides are TGTGCCAGCAGCAGACAGGGAAGCACTGAAGCTTTCTTT.

This CDR3 is CASSWTDRASRYEQYF. CDR3 DNA sequence: TGCGCCAGCAGCTGGACGGACAGGGCTTCCCGGTACGAGCAGTACTTC. V and J are TRBV5-1 and TRBJ2-7; 8 nucleotides match TRBD1. The V gene end was trimmed by 3 bases and the J gene end by 4 bases; junction bases not matched to a gene: 12. The CDR3 sequence is 16 residues long. Germline CDR1 SGHRS, CDR2 YFSETQ.

J is TRBJ2-7 and V is TRBV7-2; 8 positions match TRBD1. V lost 10 bases to trimming and J lost 0 bases; unmatched junction nucleotides: 8. This CDR3 has 14 residues. In germline, CDR1 is SGHTA, CDR2 FQGNSA. The CDR3 nucleotides are TGTGCCACCCAGCCGACAGGGGCCTCCTACGAGCAGTACTTC. Its translation is CATQPTGASYEQYF.

V usage is TRBV7-9 and J usage is TRBJ2-2, with a tentative D call TRBD1 (5 bases). Between the trimmed V and J ends, which lost 5 bases and 0 bases, there was a span of 13 bases. The CDR3 is made up of 16 amino acids. The germline V gene encodes CDR1 SEHNR and CDR2 FQNEAQ (reference sequence). The CDR3 bases are TGTGCCAGCAGCGGACCAGGGCCCGCGAACACCGGGGAGCTGTTTTTT. Its protein is CASSGPGPANTGELFF. The whole variable domain, filled in from reference TRBV7-9 and TRBJ2-2, reads DTGVSQNPRHKITKRGQNVTFRCDPISEHNRLYWYRQTLGQGPEFLTYFQNEAQLEKSRLLSDRFSAERPKGSFSTLEIQRTEQGDSAMYLCASSGPGPANTGELFFGEGSRLTVL.

The chain links TRBV9 to TRBJ2-3; TRBD2 matches 8 bases. There are 17 residues in the CDR3. The V gene end was trimmed by 4 bases and the J gene end by 2 bases; junction bases not matched to a gene: 12. CDR1 and CDR2 from the germline V gene are SGDLS and YYNGEE. Here the CDR3 DNA reads TGTGCCAGCAGCCTAAGCGGGGGTCCTCCGCTCACAGATACGCAGTATTTT. Amino acids: CASSLSGGPPLTDTQYF.

This rearrangement joins TRBV6-6 to TRBJ2-7; 7 bases are shared with TRBD1. V was pared by 0 bases and J by 7 bases, with 12 bases of the junction left unmatched. Germline CDR1 and CDR2: MNHNY and SVGAGI (reference sequence). The CDR3 sequence is 16 residues long. The CDR3: CASSYSRWQGETEQYF. In DNA form, the CDR3 reads TGTGCCAGCAGTTACTCGAGGTGGCAGGGGGAGACGGAGCAGTACTTC.

This chain uses TRBV6-6 with TRBJ1-4; the match to TRBD1 covers 8 bases. With V trimmed by 0 bases and J by 6 bases, 6 bases remained unmatched. The CDR3 length is 16 residues. Per germline, CDR1 MNHNY and CDR2 SVGAGI (reference sequence). CDR3 sequence reads: CASSYSLGQADEKLFF. The CDR3, as DNA: TGTGCCAGCAGTTACTCTTTGGGACAGGCGGATGAAAAACTGTTTTTT.

The CDR3 DNA follows: TGTGCCAGCTCACCACAACAGGAGAATCAGCCCCAGCATTTT. Its translation: CASSPQQENQPQHF. V and J are TRBV18 and TRBJ1-5; D is possibly TRBD1 (5 bases). The CDR3 has 14 amino acids. The V gene lost 1 base and the J gene lost 4 bases, with 8 bases spanning the gap. CDR1 KGHSH and CDR2 LQKENI come from the germline V gene.

The chain joins TRBV5-5 to TRBJ2-1; 12 nucleotides line up with TRBD2. After removal of 0 bases from V and 6 bases from J, the junction contained 10 bases not matched to a gene. The length of the CDR3 is 18 residues. The germline V gene has CDR1 SGHKS and CDR2 YYEKEE (reference sequence). The CDR3 reads CASSLGLAGVTFANEQFF. CDR3 nucleotides: TGTGCCAGCAGCTTGGGACTAGCGGGGGTTACGTTTGCCAATGAGCAGTTCTTC.